Following are 20 T cell receptor beta chains from one sample sequenced in a study of T cell responses to AZD1222 COVID-19 vaccine. Repertoires were generated with immunoSEQ multiplex PCR, while TCRdb's copy carries only in-frame clones and drops some. Here the sample spans 90,000 to 150,000 clones, roughly nine tenths being singletons. Sequenced here: peripheral blood, sampled on day 0 of AZD1222 vaccination. Every receptor here comes from an adult in good health.

This clone was counted only a few times. The chain uses TRBV6-4 and TRBJ2-2; 8 positions agree with TRBD2. The CDR3 length is 15 residues. V gave up 2 bases and J gave up 1 base; unmatched junction bases: 0. Germline V gene data show CDR1 as MRHNA and CDR2 as SNTAGT. The CDR3 coding sequence is TGTGCCAGCAGTGACCTAGCGGGGAACACCGGGGAGCTGTTTTTT. Its translation is CASSDLAGNTGELFF.

The gene calls are TRBV29-1 and TRBJ2-6; 7 bases line up with TRBD1. The germline V gene encodes CDR1 SQVTM and CDR2 ANQGSEA. V lost 5 bases, J lost 0 bases, and 7 bases stayed unmatched. The CDR3 has 16 residues. CDR3 in DNA: TGCAGCGTTAAAAAGGACAGGAACTCTGGGGCCAACGTCCTGACTTTC. It translates to CSVKKDRNSGANVLTF.

V usage is TRBV11-2 and J usage is TRBJ1-1, with no clear D. Looked up from germline, CDR1 is SGHAT and CDR2 is FQNNGV. Trimming left V 2 bases short and J 6 bases short, with 10 bases between. CDR3 length: 13 residues. This CDR3 reads CASSLYVGSEAFF. CDR3 DNA: TGTGCCAGCAGCTTATATGTTGGCTCTGAAGCTTTCTTT.

V gene TRBV7-9 combines with J gene TRBJ2-1; D uncertain. This CDR3 region has 18 residues. Looked up from germline, CDR1 is SEHNR and CDR2 is FQNEAQ (reference sequence). V lost 6 bases, J lost 1 base, and 22 bases lay in between. Here the CDR3 DNA reads TGTGCCAGCAGGGCGGAGTCCCCCCCGGTTCCGTCCTACAATGAGCAGTTCTTC. Its translation: CASRAESPPVPSYNEQFF.

The gene calls are TRBV28 and TRBJ2-1; a possible D gene is TRBD2 (6 bases). The germline V gene has CDR1 MDHEN and CDR2 SYDVKM. V lost 4 bases, J lost 3 bases, and 19 bases lay in between. This CDR3 region has 17 residues. The CDR3 coding sequence is TGTGCCAGCAGTTCCACTCGCGGGGAGAAGGGCTACAATGAGCAGTTCTTC. Translated, it gives CASSSTRGEKGYNEQFF.

The rearrangement uses TRBV11-3 and TRBJ1-3, with 9 positions matching TRBD1. The CDR3 is 16 amino acids. V gave up 3 bases and J gave up 0 bases; unmatched junction bases: 3. Germline lookup yields CDR1 SGHNT and CDR2 YENEEA. CDR3 nucleotide sequence: TGTGCCAGCAGCTTGGGACAGGGACTCTCTGGAAACACCATATATTTT. Its translation: CASSLGQGLSGNTIYF.

This clone has only one observation. This chain connects TRBV11-2 to TRBJ1-2; no clear D gene. V was cut by 0 bases and J by 2 bases, with 7 bases left in between. This CDR3 has 14 amino acids. Germline V gene data show CDR1 as SGHAT and CDR2 as FQNNGV. In DNA, the CDR3 is TGTGCCAGCAGCTTAGACACTACGAACTATGGCTACACCTTC. Amino acids: CASSLDTTNYGYTF.

This rearrangement joins TRBV15 to TRBJ1-4, with D maybe TRBD1 (5 bases). This CDR3 has 15 residues. Trimming cost V 5 bases and J 0 bases, with 10 bases left between them. Germline CDR1 LNHNV, CDR2 YYDKDF (reference sequence). This chain's CDR3 is CATSSAGATNEKLFF. CDR3 DNA sequence: TGTGCCACCAGCTCGGCGGGGGCAACTAATGAAAAACTGTTTTTT.

The chain carries TRBV7-6 and TRBJ2-1; 9 bases agree with TRBD1. Trimming at V came to 3 bases and at J to 6 bases, leaving 6 bases not matched to a gene. CDR3 length: 15 amino acids. Germline assignment: CDR1 SGHVS and CDR2 FNYEAQ. The CDR3 coding sequence is TGTGCCAGCAGCTTCGGACAGGGGTTCGTCAATGAGCAGTTCTTC. Encoded protein: CASSFGQGFVNEQFF.

This clone is medium-sized (0.01 to 0.1%) within its sample. An end of the junction differs from the germline gene, which may be a read error. This chain uses TRBV30 with TRBJ1-1, with unresolved D. Germline V gene data show CDR1 as GTSNPN and CDR2 as SVGIG (reference sequence). The CDR3 totals 12 residues. CDR3: CAWSPYVTEAFF. The CDR3 bases are TGTGCCTGGAGTCCCTACGTTACTGAGGCTTTCTTT.

V and J are TRBV21-1 and TRBJ2-7; the D call of TRBD1 is as the table states it, not checked on the DNA. TRBV21-1 is labeled a pseudogene. This CDR3 has 14 residues. The CDR3 sequence is CASSLTRTGGEQYF. CDR3 sequence (DNA): TGTGCCAGCAGCTTAACTCGGACAGGGGGCGAGCAGTACTTC.

This clone has a single count. The V and J genes are TRBV19 and TRBJ2-1, with TRBD2 matching over 14 bases. J gave up 8 bases and V 3 bases, and 3 bases lay outside the gene matches. This CDR3 is built from 15 residues. CDR1 and CDR2 from the germline V gene are LNHDA and SQIVND (reference sequence). The CDR3 is CASSIGTSGSDEQFF. CDR3 nucleotides: TGTGCCAGTAGTATCGGGACTAGCGGGAGCGATGAGCAGTTCTTC.

V gene TRBV11-2 combines with J gene TRBJ1-6; D perhaps matches TRBD1 (5 bases). Germline CDR1 SGHAT, CDR2 FQNNGV. Trimming cost V 5 bases and J 7 bases, with 18 bases left between them. This CDR3 is built from 16 residues. Here the CDR3 DNA reads TGTGCCAGCAGCCCGCGGGGGTCCTTGGGGAATTCACCCCTCCACTTT. Translated, it gives CASSPRGSLGNSPLHF. Full variable domain (missing parts from reference TRBV11-2 and TRBJ1-6): EAGVAQSPRYKIIEKRQSVAFWCNPISGHATLYWYQQILGQGPKLLIQFQNNGVVDDSQLPKDRFSAERLKGVDSTLKIQPAKLEDSAVYLCASSPRGSLGNSPLHFGNGTRLTVT.

The chain combines TRBV7-9 with TRBJ1-3, with a tentative D call TRBD1 (6 bases). CDR3 length equals 15 residues. From germline, CDR1 is SEHNR and CDR2 FQNEAQ (reference sequence). Trimming took 5 bases from V and 0 from J, leaving 11 bases between them. The CDR3 loop reads CASSGGTTSGNTIYF. The DNA of the CDR3 is TGTGCCAGCAGCGGAGGGACAACCTCTGGAAACACCATATATTTT.

With respect to this clone: Other DNA sequences of this sample code for an identical CDR3. The gene calls are TRBV29-1 and TRBJ1-1, with TRBD1 matching 7 bases. The CDR3 has 13 residues. With 3 bases clipped from V and 1 base from J, the junction kept 2 bases outside the gene matches. Germline values: CDR1 SQVTM, CDR2 ANQGSEA. The CDR3: CSVEKGANTEAFF. The CDR3 DNA is TGCAGCGTTGAGAAGGGGGCGAACACTGAAGCTTTCTTT.

Notes on this clone: The same CDR3 is also encoded by other DNA sequences in this sample. This rearrangement joins TRBV6-5 to TRBJ2-7, with D possibly matching TRBD1 (6 bases). The CDR3 is made up of 11 amino acids. The V end lost 2 bases, the J end lost 7 bases, and 6 bases lay between the germline ends. Germline-derived CDR1 and CDR2 are MNHEY and SVGAGI. DNA of the CDR3: TGTGCCAGCAGTTACAGGGGGGAGCAGTACTTC. Residues: CASSYRGEQYF.

This chain links TRBV28 with TRBJ1-3, with 9 bases aligning to TRBD1. The CDR3 has 15 amino acids. Germline V gives CDR1 MDHEN, CDR2 SYDVKM. V dropped 5 bases and J dropped 2; count of bases not matched to a gene: 4. As DNA, the CDR3 is TGTGCCAGCAGTCCCAGGACAGGGGCTGGAAACACCATATATTTT. Protein sequence: CASSPRTGAGNTIYF.

This sequence joins TRBV2 and TRBJ1-6; tentatively, D is TRBD1 (5 bases). Germline CDR1 is SNHLY and CDR2 is FYNNEI. Trimming pared 6 bases from V and 7 bases from J, leaving 19 bases between. This CDR3 comprises 16 residues. The CDR3: CASSGRDPGRNSPLHF. The CDR3 nucleotides read TGTGCCAGCAGCGGCCGGGACCCAGGGAGGAATTCACCCCTCCACTTT.

CDR3 bases: TGTGCCAGCAGTGCAGGGGGCCGGGTGACCCAGTACTTC. Protein: CASSAGGRVTQYF. The chain uses TRBV7-9 and TRBJ2-5; 8 bases fit TRBD1. Germline loops: CDR1 SEHNR, CDR2 FQNEAQ (reference sequence). Trimming at V came to 6 bases and at J to 7 bases, leaving 7 bases not matched to a gene. This CDR3 is built from 13 residues.

The chain carries TRBV12-3 or TRBV12-4 and TRBJ1-2; the D is unclear. Trimming shortened V by 1 base and J by 8 bases, and 8 bases separated the two germline ends. The CDR3 has 12 amino acids. Here the CDR3 DNA reads TGTGCCAGCAGTTTAGAGTCGCGGGGCTACACCTTC. This encodes CASSLESRGYTF.